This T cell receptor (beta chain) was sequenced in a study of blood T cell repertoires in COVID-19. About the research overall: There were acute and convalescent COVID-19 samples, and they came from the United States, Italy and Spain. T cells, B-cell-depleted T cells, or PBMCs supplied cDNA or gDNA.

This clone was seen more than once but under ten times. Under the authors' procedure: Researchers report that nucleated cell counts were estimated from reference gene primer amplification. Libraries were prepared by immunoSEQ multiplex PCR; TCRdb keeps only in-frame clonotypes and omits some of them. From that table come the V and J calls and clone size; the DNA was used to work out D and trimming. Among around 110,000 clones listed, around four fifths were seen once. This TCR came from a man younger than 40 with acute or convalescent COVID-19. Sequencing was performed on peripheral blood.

DNA of the CDR3: TGCAGTGCTCTACAGGGAAACGAGCAGTACGTC. It yields the protein CSALQGNEQYV. The rearrangement links TRBV20-1 to TRBJ2-7, with D tentatively TRBD1 (6 bases). The CDR3 is 11 amino acids. The V end was cut by 5 bases, the J end by 5 bases, with 10 bases between. Germline V gives CDR1 DFQATT, CDR2 SNEGSKA (reference sequence).